Listed below are T cell receptor beta chains from one sample, sequenced in a study of blood T cell repertoires in COVID-19. Sequencing was performed with immunoSEQ multiplex PCR; in TCRdb, only in-frame clones are kept and a portion is missing. The table lists some 150,000 clones, around 82% of them singletons. Source material: PBMCs or T cells enriched from blood (not recorded which). The source is a woman aged 45-65 years who had recovered from COVID-19. CDR3s leave out the opening cysteine and the closing phenylalanine or tryptophan. The size entry is marked missing in some rows and otherwise reads once, few, many or a size class.

J gene: TRBJ2-1; clone size: -; V gene: TRBV7-8; CDR3 protein: ASSLEDWQNEQF
J gene: TRBJ2-1; clone size: -; V gene: TRBV27; CDR3 protein: ASRTSGGPENEQF
J gene: TRBJ1-1; clone size: -; V gene: TRBV11-3; CDR3 protein: ASSSPADTEAF
J gene: TRBJ2-1; clone size: -; V gene: TRBV27; CDR3 protein: ASARTLYNEQF
J gene: TRBJ2-5; clone size: once; V gene: TRBV30; CDR3 protein: AWSMTSGGAGETQY
J gene: TRBJ2-3; clone size: -; V gene: TRBV30; CDR3 protein: AWLQGITTDTQY
J gene: TRBJ1-5; clone size: -; V gene: TRBV15; CDR3 protein: ATSPDSNNQPQH
J gene: TRBJ2-3; clone size: -; V gene: TRBV24-1; CDR3 protein: ATSDGQGGTDTQY
J gene: TRBJ2-2; clone size: -; V gene: TRBV27; CDR3 protein: ASSSGQGRAGELF
J gene: TRBJ1-6; clone size: -; V gene: TRBV9; CDR3 protein: ASTRGGYNSPLH
J gene: TRBJ2-3; clone size: -; V gene: TRBV3-1/TRBV3-2; CDR3 protein: ASSQEGRLWVAESTDTQY
J gene: TRBJ2-3; clone size: -; V gene: TRBV7-6; CDR3 protein: ASRPPRSGGSKTSTDTQY
J gene: TRBJ1-2; clone size: -; V gene: TRBV19; CDR3 protein: ASSPYRGGYGYT
J gene: TRBJ2-1; clone size: -; V gene: TRBV18; CDR3 protein: ASSPPSGGFYNEQF
J gene: TRBJ2-7; clone size: -; V gene: TRBV19; CDR3 protein: ASSIGQGAKTYEQY
J gene: TRBJ1-2; clone size: -; V gene: TRBV20-1; CDR3 protein: SATFGYGYT
J gene: TRBJ1-1; clone size: -; V gene: TRBV6-4; CDR3 protein: ASSDSWDRGPESLNTEAF
J gene: TRBJ1-2; clone size: -; V gene: TRBV19; CDR3 protein: ASSILGQGNYGYT
J gene: TRBJ1-3; clone size: -; V gene: TRBV3-1/TRBV3-2; CDR3 protein: ASSHTVAGNTIY
J gene: TRBJ1-4; clone size: -; V gene: TRBV5-1; CDR3 protein: ASSLLADNEKLF
J gene: TRBJ2-5; clone size: -; V gene: TRBV5-1; CDR3 protein: ASSLEYPPPISETQY
J gene: TRBJ1-5; clone size: once; V gene: TRBV6-1; CDR3 protein: ASSEALGTEVFQPQH
J gene: TRBJ1-2; clone size: -; V gene: TRBV12-3/TRBV12-4; CDR3 protein: ASSPGSGGYT
J gene: TRBJ1-2; clone size: -; V gene: TRBV28; CDR3 protein: ASSPHETPVF
J gene: TRBJ1-5; clone size: few; V gene: TRBV19; CDR3 protein: ASATGGGQGFSPQH
J gene: TRBJ1-6; clone size: -; V gene: TRBV27; CDR3 protein: ASSLPGIDSPLH
J gene: TRBJ1-1; clone size: -; V gene: TRBV7-3; CDR3 protein: ASSPGQGAGNTEAF
J gene: TRBJ1-2; clone size: -; V gene: TRBV6-5; CDR3 protein: ASRMHRGGSYGYT
J gene: TRBJ2-5; clone size: once; V gene: TRBV6-2/TRBV6-3; CDR3 protein: ASSPGTGDQETQY
J gene: TRBJ1-2; clone size: -; V gene: TRBV5-6; CDR3 protein: ASSLGFVGGSNYGYT
J gene: TRBJ1-5; clone size: -; V gene: TRBV12-3/TRBV12-4; CDR3 protein: ASSSEVQPQH
J gene: TRBJ1-2; clone size: -; V gene: TRBV5-1; CDR3 protein: ASRLQGLGSEGYT
J gene: TRBJ1-1; clone size: -; V gene: TRBV3-1/TRBV3-2; CDR3 protein: ASSQYGDTEAF
J gene: TRBJ2-1; clone size: few; V gene: TRBV2; CDR3 protein: ASSEGGLTRPLF
J gene: TRBJ2-5; clone size: few; V gene: TRBV5-4; CDR3 protein: ASSQAGGRQETQY
J gene: TRBJ1-6; clone size: -; V gene: TRBV7-2; CDR3 protein: ASSLNSLVYSALH
J gene: TRBJ2-5; clone size: -; V gene: TRBV5-1; CDR3 protein: ASSSSSGGQETQY
J gene: TRBJ2-3; clone size: -; V gene: TRBV12-5; CDR3 protein: ASGLGGGTDTQY
J gene: TRBJ1-2; clone size: -; V gene: TRBV11-2; CDR3 protein: ASSSGQVNYGYT
J gene: TRBJ2-1; clone size: -; V gene: TRBV5-5; CDR3 protein: ASSWTLTGGYNEQF
J gene: TRBJ1-5; clone size: -; V gene: TRBV10-3; CDR3 protein: AISESTGGNQPQH
J gene: TRBJ1-6; clone size: -; V gene: TRBV19; CDR3 protein: ASSIGQGRSPLH
J gene: TRBJ1-4; clone size: -; V gene: TRBV15; CDR3 protein: ATSRDDRGGEKLF
J gene: TRBJ2-1; clone size: few; V gene: TRBV20-1; CDR3 protein: SASTPREQF
J gene: TRBJ1-1; clone size: -; V gene: TRBV27; CDR3 protein: ASSLYREWNTEAF
J gene: TRBJ1-1; clone size: -; V gene: TRBV28; CDR3 protein: ASMLEGNTEAF
J gene: TRBJ2-2; clone size: -; V gene: TRBV2; CDR3 protein: ASKRTWSTGELF
J gene: TRBJ2-1; clone size: -; V gene: TRBV5-4; CDR3 protein: ASSRSGAKQF
J gene: TRBJ2-1; clone size: -; V gene: TRBV24-1; CDR3 protein: ATSDLYAGGPDEQF
J gene: TRBJ1-4; clone size: few; V gene: TRBV18; CDR3 protein: ASSPGRGSEKLF
J gene: TRBJ2-5; clone size: -; V gene: TRBV2; CDR3 protein: ASSGNYGETQY
J gene: TRBJ1-2; clone size: -; V gene: TRBV2; CDR3 protein: ASRGTGGGYT
J gene: TRBJ2-7; clone size: few; V gene: TRBV28; CDR3 protein: ASSGQGASYEQY
J gene: TRBJ1-1; clone size: few; V gene: TRBV28; CDR3 protein: ASSFGAGYLETEAF
J gene: TRBJ2-7; clone size: -; V gene: TRBV7-8; CDR3 protein: ASSLITSLGQGGYEQY
J gene: TRBJ1-2; clone size: -; V gene: TRBV7-8; CDR3 protein: ASSPRRQSDSYGYT
J gene: TRBJ2-2; clone size: -; V gene: TRBV11-2; CDR3 protein: ASTLSGFKGFTGELF
J gene: TRBJ1-5; clone size: -; V gene: TRBV28; CDR3 protein: ASTQPGGLWQPQH